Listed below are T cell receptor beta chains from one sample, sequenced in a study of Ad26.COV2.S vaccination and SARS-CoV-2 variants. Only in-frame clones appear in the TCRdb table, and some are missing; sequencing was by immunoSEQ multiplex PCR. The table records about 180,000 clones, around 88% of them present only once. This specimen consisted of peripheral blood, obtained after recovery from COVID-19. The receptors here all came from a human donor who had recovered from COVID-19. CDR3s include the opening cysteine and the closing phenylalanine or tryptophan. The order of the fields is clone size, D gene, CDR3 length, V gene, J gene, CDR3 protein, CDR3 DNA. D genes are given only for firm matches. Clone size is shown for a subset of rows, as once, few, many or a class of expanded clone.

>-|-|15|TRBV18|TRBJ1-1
CASSLQKGPNTEAFF
TGTGCCAGCTCACTTCAAAAGGGCCCCAACACTGAAGCTTTCTTT
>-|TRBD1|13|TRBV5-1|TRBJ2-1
CASSQTRGLEQFF
TGCGCCAGCAGCCAGACCAGGGGGCTTGAGCAGTTCTTC
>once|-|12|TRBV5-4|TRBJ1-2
CASSLGYYGYTF
TGTGCCAGCAGCTTGGGGTACTATGGCTACACCTTC
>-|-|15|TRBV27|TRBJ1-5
CASSLRHTPALPQHF
TGTGCCAGCAGTTTAAGGCACACTCCAGCATTGCCCCAGCATTTT
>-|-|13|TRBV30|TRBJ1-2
CAWSVDENYGYTF
TGTGCCTGGAGTGTAGATGAAAACTATGGCTACACCTTC
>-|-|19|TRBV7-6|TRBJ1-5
CASSLETGKVLNCNQPQHF
TGTGCCAGCAGCTTAGAAACAGGGAAGGTTTTAAATTGCAATCAGCCCCAGCATTTT
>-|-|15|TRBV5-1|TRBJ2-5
CASSLASASQETQYF
TGCGCCAGCAGCTTGGCTAGCGCCTCACAAGAGACCCAGTACTTC
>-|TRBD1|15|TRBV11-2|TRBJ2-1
CASSLDRGSYNEQFF
TGTGCCAGCAGCTTGGACAGGGGTTCCTACAATGAGCAGTTCTTC
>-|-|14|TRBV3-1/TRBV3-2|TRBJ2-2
CASSQGTNTGELFF
TGTGCCAGCAGCCAAGGAACGAACACCGGGGAGCTGTTTTTT
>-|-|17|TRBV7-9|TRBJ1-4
CASSRGEAGATNEKLFF
TGTGCCAGCTCAAGGGGAGAGGCTGGTGCAACTAATGAAAAACTGTTTTTT
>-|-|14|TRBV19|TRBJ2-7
CASSIGADSYEQYF
TGTGCCAGTAGTATCGGGGCAGACTCCTACGAGCAGTACTTC
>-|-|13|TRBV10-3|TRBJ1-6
CAKSRSYNSPLHF
TGTGCCAAAAGTCGCTCCTATAATTCACCCCTCCACTTT
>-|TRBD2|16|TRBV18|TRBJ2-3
CASSPRIAGVTDTQYF
TGTGCCAGCTCACCACGAATCGCGGGGGTCACAGATACGCAGTATTTT
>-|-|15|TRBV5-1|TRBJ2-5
CASSLLMGTQETQYF
TGCGCCAGCAGCTTGCTAATGGGTACACAAGAGACCCAGTACTTC
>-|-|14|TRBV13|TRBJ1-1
CASPGGGTGTEAFF
TGTGCCAGCCCTGGGGGGGGGACGGGCACTGAAGCTTTCTTT
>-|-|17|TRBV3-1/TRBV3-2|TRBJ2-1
CASSPVTSLSQGNEQFF
TGTGCCAGCAGTCCCGTTACTAGTCTTTCACAGGGCAATGAGCAGTTCTTC
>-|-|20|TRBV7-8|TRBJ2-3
CASSLITWSPRDSPTDTQYF
TGTGCCAGCAGCTTAATAACGTGGAGCCCGAGGGACTCCCCCACAGATACGCAGTATTTT
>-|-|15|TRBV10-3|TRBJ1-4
CAISGGRSTNEKLFF
TGTGCCATCAGTGGGGGCCGGAGTACTAATGAAAAACTGTTTTTT